This paragraph covers one TCR beta chain sequence. Its target is not known. The PCR used 60 Vbeta and 13 Jbeta primers. The assay was immunoSEQ multiplex PCR, and TCRdb's table has in-frame clones only and misses some. Of approximately 190,000 clones listed, roughly 80% are singletons. This sample is part of a study of cytomegalovirus exposure and HLA in healthy donors. Findings of the study overall: The availability of immune exposure information extended only to CMV serostatus. In a later analysis, common viral pathogens appeared linked to several of the most significant clusters. Within a later analysis, the majority of CMV-associated TCR beta chains appeared HLA-restricted.

The CDR3 length is 16 residues. Germline lookup yields CDR1 LGHNA and CDR2 YNFKEQ. J was trimmed by 0 bases and V by 0 bases; bases with no gene match: 4. The specimen sequenced was PBMCs. The J gene is TRBJ1-1, the V gene TRBV4-2; TRBD1 matches 7 bases. The sequence was obtained from a woman in her 30s in good health and CMV-seropositive. CDR3 sequence reads: CASSQEIGGLNTEAFF. The CDR3 DNA reads TGTGCCAGCAGCCAAGAGATAGGGGGCTTGAACACTGAAGCTTTCTTT.